Below are 2 T cell receptor beta chains sequenced from a single sample in a study of Ad26.COV2.S vaccination and SARS-CoV-2 variants. The table came from immunoSEQ multiplex PCR; TCRdb's copy has only in-frame clones and leaves some out. Of around 350,000 clones in the sample, 92% were seen once. Sequencing used peripheral blood, obtained after recovery from COVID-19. The receptors stem from a human donor who had recovered from COVID-19.

The chain recombines TRBV6-2 or TRBV6-3 with TRBJ1-2, with D perhaps TRBD1 (5 bases). The CDR3 has 18 residues. Trimming removed 3 bases at V and 4 bases at J, with 24 bases between. Germline assignment: CDR1 MNHEY and CDR2 SVGEGT. The DNA of the CDR3 is TGTGCCAGCAGTTATCGGACCCGACAGATTCCACATGTCTATGGCTACACCTTC. It translates to CASSYRTRQIPHVYGYTF.

The gene calls are TRBV19 and TRBJ1-2; D is undetermined. The ends were cut back, 10 bases at V and 6 bases at J, with 6 bases in the middle. There are 9 residues in the CDR3. Germline V gene sequence: CDR1 LNHDA, CDR2 SQIVND (reference sequence). CDR3 coding DNA: TGTGCCACCACGGATGGCTACACCTTC. Its protein is CATTDGYTF.